These T cell receptor beta chains were read from a single sample in a study of T cells in Graves' hyperthyroidism and ophthalmopathy. TCRdb re-called the multiplex PCR reads with MiXCR, one entry per CDR3 protein. The sample lists some 200,000 distinct CDR3 sequences; 17% were seen once. The sequenced sample was blood. All receptors come from a man aged 50 to 59 with Graves' hyperthyroidism. Both conserved end residues are part of each CDR3. A D gene is named only where the DNA matches it firmly. Clone size is not always given. Where it is, it says once, few, many or a class for expanded clones.

clone_size j_call v_call d_call cdr3_nt cdr3_aa
. TRBJ2-5 TRBV28 TRBD1 TGTGCCAGCAGCCAAGTCGGGACAGGGGGCGCGGAGACCCAGTACTTC CASSQVGTGGAETQYF
many TRBJ1-6 TRBV20-1 . TGCAGTGCTAGAGACCGTACCGCGAATTCACCCCTCCACTTT CSARDRTANSPLHF
. TRBJ1-2 TRBV19 . TGTGCCAGTTCTGGACGGGATCAGGGCACCTTC CASSGRDQGTF
many TRBJ1-2 TRBV6-1 TRBD1 TGTGCCAGCAGTAGGACAGGGCTAGGTGGGGGCTACACCTTC CASSRTGLGGGYTF
. TRBJ2-3 TRBV19 TRBD2 TGTGCCAGTAGTAGGACTCTAGCGGGAGTGTTAACAGGTACGCAGTATTTT CASSRTLAGVLTGTQYF
many TRBJ2-7 TRBV3-1 TRBD2 TGTGCCAGCAGCCCGAGGACTAGCGGGAGAATATACGAGCAGTACTTC CASSPRTSGRIYEQYF
. TRBJ2-7 TRBV7-3 . TGTGCCAGCAATCGGACCCTCCTATCTTCCTACGAGCAGTACTTC CASNRTLLSSYEQYF
. TRBJ1-1 TRBV20-1 . TGCAGTGCTCTTCCTCTTAACCCCAGGTTGAACACTGAAGCTTTCTTT CSALPLNPRLNTEAFF
few TRBJ2-1 TRBV6-4 TRBD2 TGTGCCAGCAGTGAAGAAGCTAGCGGGGGCTACAATGAGCAGTTCTTC CASSEEASGGYNEQFF
few TRBJ1-1 TRBV11-2 TRBD1 TGTGCCAGCAGCCGGAACAGGGGTGGCACTGAAACTTTCTTT CASSRNRGGTETFF
many TRBJ2-5 TRBV6-1 TRBD1 TGTGCCAGCCGCCTTGACAGGGGGCAAGAGACCCAGTACTTC CASRLDRGQETQYF
many TRBJ2-2 TRBV28 TRBD2 TGTGCCAGCCGCCTAGCGGGATATAACACCGGGGAGCTGTTTTTT CASRLAGYNTGELFF
many TRBJ2-7 TRBV30 TRBD2 TGTGCCTGGAGTGTACGGCTAGCGGGCCTGGAGCAGTACTTC CAWSVRLAGLEQYF
many TRBJ2-5 TRBV11-2 . TGTGCCAGCAGCTTCGGCTATCGGGAGACCCAGTACTTC CASSFGYRETQYF
many TRBJ2-6 TRBV6-1 . TGTGCCAGCAGTGGGTCCCCGGGCCCAAGCGCCAACGTCCTGACTTTC CASSGSPGPSANVLTF
many TRBJ2-2 TRBV20-1 TRBD1 TGCAGTGCTCGGCTCGGGACAGGCGACACCGGGGAGCTGTTTTTT CSARLGTGDTGELFF
once TRBJ2-6 TRBV19 . TGTGCCAGTAGTTTCGCAGGGGAGGCTGGGGCCAACGTCCTGACTTTC CASSFAGEAGANVLTF
. TRBJ1-6 TRBV13 . TGTGCCAGCAGCTTACAGGCGTCTGGGTCACCCCTCCACTTT CASSLQASGSPLHF
many TRBJ1-5 TRBV3-1 . TGTGCCAGCAGCCGGACTATAGGTCAGCCCCAGCATTTT CASSRTIGQPQHF
many TRBJ2-1 TRBV12-5 TRBD2 TGTGCTAGTGGTTTCCGGTCTGGACTAGCGGGAGGTCCCCGGTACAATGAGCAGTTCTTC CASGFRSGLAGGPRYNEQFF
. TRBJ2-2 TRBV2 . TGTGCCAGCAGCGTAGGAGTAACCGGGGAGCTGTTTTTT CASSVGVTGELFF
few TRBJ1-5 TRBV5-5 . TGTGCCAGCAGCCCCGACTCGTACCTCCATCAGCCCCAGCATTTT CASSPDSYLHQPQHF
many TRBJ2-7 TRBV12-3/TRBV12-4 . TGTGCCAGCAGTCGTTTCGAGCGAGTCTACGAGCAGTACTTC CASSRFERVYEQYF
many TRBJ2-7 TRBV6-1 TRBD1 TGTGCCAGCACAAAGGACAGGGTTGTCTACGAGCAGTACTTC CASTKDRVVYEQYF
many TRBJ2-7 TRBV10-3 TRBD2 TGTGCCATCACCTCCGGGGGTAGCGGGACCTACGAGCAGTACTTC CAITSGGSGTYEQYF
few TRBJ2-7 TRBV7-8 . TGTGCCAGCAGCTTAGGGACAGTTCACTACGAGCAGTACTTC CASSLGTVHYEQYF
. TRBJ1-5 TRBV4-1 TRBD1 TGCGCCAGCAGTAGACAGGGAGCAAATCAGCCCCAGCATTTT CASSRQGANQPQHF